This passage covers 30 T cell receptor beta chains from one sample sequenced in a study of OX40 agonist ivuxolimab in advanced cancers. This table comes from immunoSEQ multiplex PCR, and its TCRdb copy is limited to in-frame clones, with some not included. Found here are approximately 160,000 clones, 94% of them singletons; the top ten hold under 0.4%. The sequenced sample was CD4+ or CD8+ T cells sorted from blood, obtained in a trial of the OX40 agonist ivuxolimab. Receptors were obtained from an adult with an advanced solid tumor such as melanoma, head and neck, liver or kidney cancer.

The chain carries TRBV2 and TRBJ1-2; possible D gene TRBD1, 6 bases. V was clipped by 2 bases and J by 4 bases, with 14 bases between them. Germline CDR1 SNHLY, CDR2 FYNNEI. The CDR3 extends over 15 amino acids. CDR3 in DNA: TGTGCCAGCAGTGAACGGCAGGCGGGGGCCTATGGCTACACCTTC. Protein: CASSERQAGAYGYTF.

This chain joins TRBV10-3 and TRBJ1-2, with 10 bases identical to TRBD1. CDR3 length: 15 amino acids. CDR1 and CDR2 from the germline V gene are ENHRY and SYGVKD. Unmatched junction bases numbered 5, after V lost 3 bases and J lost 4 bases. CDR3 sequence reads: CAISDPDRGGYGYTF. The CDR3 DNA sequence: TGTGCCATCAGTGACCCGGACAGGGGGGGCTATGGCTACACCTTC.

This chain links TRBV11-3 with TRBJ2-1, with 9 bases identical to TRBD1. Germline V lookup: CDR1 SGHNT, CDR2 YENEEA. This CDR3 contains 15 residues. J was trimmed by 6 bases and V by 6 bases; bases with no gene match: 9. CDR3 nucleotides: TGTGCCAGCAGTTCCATCGGGACAGGGCCCAATGAGCAGTTCTTC. Translation gives CASSSIGTGPNEQFF.

This clone was detected a few times. J is TRBJ2-5 and V is TRBV5-8; D tentatively fits TRBD1 or TRBD2 (5 bases each). Trimming left V 0 bases short and J 5 bases short, with 14 bases between. Looked up from germline, CDR1 is SGHTS and CDR2 is YDEGEE. The CDR3 runs to 15 residues. DNA for the CDR3: TGTGCCAGCAGCTTGGGACAGAGGGGTTACGAGACCCAGTACTTC. It translates to CASSLGQRGYETQYF. Together with reference TRBV5-8 and TRBJ2-5, the CDR3 gives the full variable domain: EAGVTQSPTHLIKTRGQQATLRCSPISGHTSVYWYQQALGLGLQFLLWYDEGEERNRGNFPPRFSGRQFPNYSSELNVNALELEDSALYLCASSLGQRGYETQYFGPGTRLLVL.

This chain links TRBV7-3 with TRBJ1-1; TRBD1 might be the D (6 bases). This CDR3 region has 13 residues. V lost 5 bases, J lost 8 bases, and 15 bases lay in between. Looked up from germline, CDR1 is SGHTA and CDR2 is FQGTGA. In nucleotides, the CDR3 is TGTGCCAGCAGCGGACAGCCTTGGGGGGAAGCTTTCTTT. Protein sequence: CASSGQPWGEAFF.

The chain couples TRBV5-1 to TRBJ2-7; 9 bases line up with TRBD1. There are 17 residues in the CDR3. Looked up from germline, CDR1 is SGHRS and CDR2 is YFSETQ. V shed 3 bases, J shed 5 bases, and the junction held 15 bases outside the gene matches. CDR3 protein: CASSSGSAPGQGNEQYF. The DNA for the CDR3 is TGCGCCAGCAGCTCAGGATCGGCCCCGGGACAGGGAAACGAGCAGTACTTC.

The chain links TRBV2 to TRBJ2-1; D is unresolved. The CDR3 extends over 14 amino acids. Trimming shortened V by 11 bases and J by 5 bases, and 19 bases separated the two germline ends. Germline CDR1 SNHLY, CDR2 FYNNEI. The CDR3 sequence: CAGLRTPGHNEQFF. The CDR3 nucleotides read TGTGCCGGGCTTCGGACCCCGGGCCACAATGAGCAGTTCTTC.

The chain employs TRBV5-1 and TRBJ1-2; TRBD1 matches 8 bases. The germline V gene has CDR1 SGHRS and CDR2 YFSETQ. V trimming: 2 bases; J trimming: 4 bases; junction bases outside the gene matches: 7. CDR3 length: 15 amino acids. This chain's CDR3 is CASSFGQGATYGYTF. In DNA form, the CDR3 reads TGCGCCAGCAGCTTCGGACAGGGTGCGACCTATGGCTACACCTTC.

The count of this clone is one. Other nucleotide sequences from this sample produce the same CDR3. This chain links TRBV7-9 with TRBJ1-5; tentative D call: TRBD1 (6 bases). The CDR3 has 14 amino acids. Germline V gives CDR1 SEHNR, CDR2 FQNEAQ (reference sequence). Trimming cost V 5 bases and J 1 base, with 9 bases left between them. The CDR3 DNA sequence: TGTGCCAGCAGCCCGCAGGGGAGCAATCAGCCCCAGCATTTT. Translated: CASSPQGSNQPQHF.

This chain connects TRBV28 to TRBJ2-3, with 7 bases that match TRBD1. V gave up 1 base and J gave up 3 bases; unmatched junction bases: 4. CDR1 MDHEN and CDR2 SYDVKM come from the germline V gene. The CDR3 is made up of 15 amino acids. CDR3 bases: TGTGCCAGCAGTTTATTAGGGACAGAGACAGATACGCAGTATTTT. This encodes CASSLLGTETDTQYF.

The J gene is TRBJ2-5, the V gene TRBV28, with 10 bases aligning to TRBD2. V trimming: 8 bases; J trimming: 7 bases; junction bases outside the gene matches: 16. The CDR3 sequence is 16 residues long. Germline V gene sequence: CDR1 MDHEN, CDR2 SYDVKM. The CDR3 protein is CASALLAGGSKGTQYF. CDR3 DNA: TGTGCCAGCGCCCTGTTAGCGGGGGGTTCCAAGGGGACCCAGTACTTC.

The chain recombines TRBV5-6 with TRBJ2-2; D is uncertain. The V gene lost 4 bases and the J gene lost 0 bases, with 7 bases spanning the gap. This CDR3 is 14 amino acids long. Germline V gives CDR1 SGHDT, CDR2 YYEEEE. The CDR3 reads CASSMVTNTGELFF. The DNA of the CDR3 is TGTGCCAGCAGCATGGTCACGAACACCGGGGAGCTGTTTTTT.

Details on this clone: Other nucleotide sequences in the sample specify the same CDR3. This sequence joins TRBV7-2 and TRBJ2-3, with a possible D match to TRBD1 (6 bases). V dropped 1 base and J dropped 4 bases, with 9 bases sitting between them. CDR3 length: 14 residues. Germline lookup yields CDR1 SGHTA and CDR2 FQGNSA. The CDR3 nucleotides are TGTGCCAGCAGCTTAGGGTGGGGGCCAGATACGCAGTATTTT. Amino acids: CASSLGWGPDTQYF.

Only one count was recorded for this clone. CDR3 DNA: TGTGCCAGTAGTATCACTAGCATGGGGTCGGTTACGCAGTATTTT. It translates to CASSITSMGSVTQYF. This chain joins TRBV19 and TRBJ2-3, with D perhaps TRBD2 (6 bases). The CDR3 has 15 residues. Trimming cost V 3 bases and J 8 bases, with 18 bases left between them. Germline V gives CDR1 LNHDA, CDR2 SQIVND (reference sequence).

V and J are TRBV7-8 and TRBJ2-3, with 9 bases lining up with TRBD2. The CDR3 covers 17 residues. Germline trimming cut 1 base from V and 5 bases from J; bases unmatched to any gene: 10. Germline CDR1 SGHVS, CDR2 FQNEAQ. The CDR3 DNA follows: TGTGCCAGCAGCTTAGTAAGCCTAGCGGGATTGGTAGATACGCAGTATTTT. Translating it yields CASSLVSLAGLVDTQYF.

The rearrangement joins TRBV11-2 to TRBJ2-7; 9 nucleotides agree with TRBD2. Germline values: CDR1 SGHAT, CDR2 FQNNGV. The CDR3 is made up of 16 amino acids. The J segment lost 9 bases and the V segment lost 0 bases, leaving 12 bases of the junction unmatched. In DNA, the CDR3 is TGTGCCAGCAGCTTAGATTGGGGTAGCGGGAGCCGCAGGCAGTACTTC. Translating gives CASSLDWGSGSRRQYF.

J is TRBJ2-7 and V is TRBV15; TRBD2 might be the D (5 bases). Trimming shortened V by 1 base and J by 7 bases, and 11 bases separated the two germline ends. Germline-derived CDR1 and CDR2 are LNHNV and YYDKDF (reference sequence). CDR3 length: 13 residues. CDR3 protein: CATSRGPWREQYF. The CDR3 DNA is TGTGCCACCAGCAGAGGCCCCTGGAGGGAGCAGTACTTC.

This sequence joins TRBV7-6 and TRBJ1-1; 8 bases are a match to TRBD1. The trim removed 5 bases at V and 5 bases at J, leaving 7 bases unmatched. The V gene's germline CDR1 is SGHVS and CDR2 FNYEAQ. This CDR3 has 14 amino acids. CDR3 sequence: CASSRTGRKTEAFF. The CDR3 DNA reads as TGTGCCAGCAGCCGGACAGGGCGTAAAACTGAAGCTTTCTTT. The variable domain in full, with the rest retrieved from reference TRBV7-6 and TRBJ1-1, is GAGVSQSPRYKVTKRGQDVALRCDPISGHVSLYWYRQALGQGPEFLTYFNYEAQQDKSGLPNDRFSAERPEGSISTLTIQRTEQRDSAMYRCASSRTGRKTEAFFGQGTRLTVV.

This chain links TRBV21-1 with TRBJ2-2; TRBD1 is taken as the D call from the table, unchecked against the DNA. TRBV21-1 represents a pseudogene. The CDR3 is 14 residues long. CDR3 nucleotide sequence: TGTGCCAGCAGCAATCGACAGGGGGCCGGGGAGCTGTTTTTT. Translating gives CASSNRQGAGELFF.

This clone was recorded a few times. The chain couples TRBV30 to TRBJ1-1, with a weak D call TRBD1 (5 bases). With 4 bases removed from V and 3 bases from J, the gap between germline ends came to 9 bases. This CDR3 is 12 amino acids long. Germline loops: CDR1 GTSNPN, CDR2 SVGIG (reference sequence). The CDR3, as DNA: TGTGCCTGGAATTTGGGGGACACTGAAGCTTTCTTT. It yields the protein CAWNLGDTEAFF.

The genes are TRBV29-1 and TRBJ1-1, with unresolved D. The V and J ends lost 5 bases and 0 bases respectively, with 4 bases between them. The CDR3 consists of 11 residues. Germline CDR1 reads SQVTM; CDR2 reads ANQGSEA. CDR3 sequence (DNA): TGCAGCGTTCAGGTGAACACTGAAGCTTTCTTT. This codes for CSVQVNTEAFF.

J is TRBJ1-1 and V is TRBV28; D ambiguous. The V and J ends lost 3 bases and 0 bases respectively, with 32 bases between them. The germline gives CDR1 MDHEN, CDR2 SYDVKM. The CDR3 extends over 22 amino acids. The CDR3 loop reads CASSFRAPKKLGRGSMNTEAFF. CDR3 sequence (DNA): TGTGCCAGCAGTTTCCGGGCCCCCAAAAAGTTAGGGAGAGGGTCCATGAACACTGAAGCTTTCTTT.

The rearrangement uses TRBV7-6 and TRBJ2-7; 9 positions match TRBD2. Trimming took 3 bases from V and 4 from J; bases not matched to a gene: 4. Germline lookup yields CDR1 SGHVS and CDR2 FNYEAQ. The CDR3 has 14 amino acids. The CDR3 coding sequence is TGTGCCAGCAGCTTTAGCGGGAGCAAGTACGAGCAGTACTTC. Its translation: CASSFSGSKYEQYF.

V and J are TRBV11-2 and TRBJ2-3, with unresolved D. V was clipped by 5 bases and J by 7 bases, with 10 bases between them. The V gene's germline CDR1 is SGHAT and CDR2 FQNNGV. The CDR3 sequence is 12 residues long. The CDR3 spells CASSQLLNTQYF. The CDR3, as DNA: TGTGCCAGCAGCCAACTCCTGAATACGCAGTATTTT.

The gene calls are TRBV6-6 and TRBJ2-3, with 9 bases matching TRBD2. The CDR3 contains 15 residues. The germline CDR1 and CDR2 sequences are MNHNY and SVGAGI (reference sequence). V gave up 5 bases and J gave up 2 bases; unmatched junction bases: 5. Here the CDR3 DNA reads TGTGCCAGCAGTGGATTAGCGGGAGTCACAGATACGCAGTATTTT. This sequence encodes CASSGLAGVTDTQYF.

The J gene is TRBJ1-5, the V gene TRBV19; TRBD1 matches 8 bases. The germline CDR1 and CDR2 sequences are LNHDA and SQIVND (reference sequence). The CDR3 runs to 16 residues. V was clipped by 2 bases and J by 4 bases; unmatched bases: 7. The CDR3, as DNA: TGTGCCAGTAGTATACTTCTCGGACAGGGAAATCAGCCCCAGCATTTT. Amino acids: CASSILLGQGNQPQHF.

V and J are TRBV7-2 and TRBJ2-4; 11 bases line up with TRBD2. V was clipped by 3 bases and J by 1 base; unmatched bases: 2. The CDR3 runs 16 residues. The germline V gene has CDR1 SGHTA and CDR2 FQGNSA. The CDR3 DNA is TGTGCCAGCAGCTTCGGGACTAGCGGTGCCAAAAACATTCAGTACTTC. Translation gives CASSFGTSGAKNIQYF. Using reference TRBV7-2 and TRBJ2-4 for the parts outside the CDR3, the full variable domain is GAGVSQSPSNKVTEKGKDVELRCDPISGHTALYWYRQSLGQGLEFLIYFQGNSAPDKSGLPSDRFSAERTGGSVSTLTIQRTQQEDSAVYLCASSFGTSGAKNIQYFGAGTRLSVL.

J is TRBJ2-2 and V is TRBV27, with no clear D. V was shortened by 7 bases and J by 6 bases, with 15 bases between the two germline ends. Germline lookup yields CDR1 MNHEY and CDR2 SMNVEV (reference sequence). CDR3 size: 14 residues. CDR3 region: CASMAQVPPGELFF. The CDR3, as DNA: TGTGCCAGCATGGCCCAAGTGCCACCCGGGGAGCTGTTTTTT.

The CDR3 DNA sequence: TGTGCCAGCAGTTTTGCGACTAGCGGGGCTAGCACAGATACGCAGTATTTT. Translating gives CASSFATSGASTDTQYF. This chain connects TRBV28 to TRBJ2-3; 11 bases are shared with TRBD2. V lost 3 bases, J lost 0 bases, and 5 bases stayed unmatched. The CDR3 has 17 residues. In germline, CDR1 is MDHEN, CDR2 SYDVKM.

The chain joins TRBV4-2 to TRBJ2-3, with D perhaps given as TRBD1 or TRBD2 (5 bases each). Deletions cut 0 bases from V and 6 bases from J, with 10 bases between. Germline V gene data show CDR1 as LGHNA and CDR2 as YNFKEQ. This CDR3 spans 14 amino acids. The CDR3 DNA is TGTGCCAGCAGCCAAGAGAGATGGGGGGATACGCAGTATTTT. Protein sequence: CASSQERWGDTQYF.